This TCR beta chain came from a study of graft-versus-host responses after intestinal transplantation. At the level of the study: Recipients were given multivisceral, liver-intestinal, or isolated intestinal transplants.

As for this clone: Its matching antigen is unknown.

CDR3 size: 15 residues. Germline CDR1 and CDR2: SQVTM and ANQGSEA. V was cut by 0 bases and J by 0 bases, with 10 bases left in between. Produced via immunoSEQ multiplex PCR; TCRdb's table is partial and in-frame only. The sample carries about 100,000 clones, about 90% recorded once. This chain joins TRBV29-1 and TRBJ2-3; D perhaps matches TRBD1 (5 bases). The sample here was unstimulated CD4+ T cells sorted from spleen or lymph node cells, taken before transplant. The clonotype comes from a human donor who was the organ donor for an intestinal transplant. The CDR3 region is CSVEESPGSTDTQYF. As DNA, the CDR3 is TGCAGCGTTGAAGAGTCCCCAGGGAGCACAGATACGCAGTATTTT.